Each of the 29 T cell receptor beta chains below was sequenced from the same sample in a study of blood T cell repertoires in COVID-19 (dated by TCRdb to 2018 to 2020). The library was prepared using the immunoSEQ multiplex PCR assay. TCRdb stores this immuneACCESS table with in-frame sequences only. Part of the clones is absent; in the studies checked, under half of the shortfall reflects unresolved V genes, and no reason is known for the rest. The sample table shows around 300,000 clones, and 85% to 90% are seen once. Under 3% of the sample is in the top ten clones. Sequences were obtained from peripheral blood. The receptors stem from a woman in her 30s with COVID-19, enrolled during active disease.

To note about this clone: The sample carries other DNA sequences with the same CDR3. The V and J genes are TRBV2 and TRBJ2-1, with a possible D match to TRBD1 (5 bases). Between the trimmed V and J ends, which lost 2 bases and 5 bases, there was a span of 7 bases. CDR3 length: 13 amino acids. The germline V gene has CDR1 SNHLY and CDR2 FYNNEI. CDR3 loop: CASSERQNNEQFF. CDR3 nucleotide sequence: TGTGCCAGCAGTGAAAGACAGAACAATGAGCAGTTCTTC.

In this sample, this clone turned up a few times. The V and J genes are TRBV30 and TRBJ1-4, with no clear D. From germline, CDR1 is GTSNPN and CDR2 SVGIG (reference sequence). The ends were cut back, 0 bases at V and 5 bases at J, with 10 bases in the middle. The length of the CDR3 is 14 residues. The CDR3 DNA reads TGTGCCTGGAGTGTCGGCAGGAGGAATGAAAAACTGTTTTTT. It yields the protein CAWSVGRRNEKLFF. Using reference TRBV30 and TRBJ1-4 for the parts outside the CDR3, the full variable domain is SQTIHQWPATLVQPVGSPLSLECTVEGTSNPNLYWYRQAAGRGLQLLFYSVGIGQISSEVPQNLSASRPQDRQFILSSKKLLLSDSGFYLCAWSVGRRNEKLFFGSGTQLSVL.

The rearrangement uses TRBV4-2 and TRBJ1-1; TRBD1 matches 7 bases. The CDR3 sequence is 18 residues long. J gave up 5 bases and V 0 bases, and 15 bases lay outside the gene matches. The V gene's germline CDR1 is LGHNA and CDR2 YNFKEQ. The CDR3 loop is CASSQDPPTGVGGTEAFF. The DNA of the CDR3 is TGTGCCAGCAGCCAAGATCCGCCCACAGGGGTGGGGGGAACTGAAGCTTTCTTT.

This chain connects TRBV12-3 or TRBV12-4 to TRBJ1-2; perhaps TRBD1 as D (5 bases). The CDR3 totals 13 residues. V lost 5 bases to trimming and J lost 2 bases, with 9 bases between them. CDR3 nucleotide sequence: TGTGCCAGCAGTCCGACAGCAAACTATGGCTACACCTTC. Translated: CASSPTANYGYTF.

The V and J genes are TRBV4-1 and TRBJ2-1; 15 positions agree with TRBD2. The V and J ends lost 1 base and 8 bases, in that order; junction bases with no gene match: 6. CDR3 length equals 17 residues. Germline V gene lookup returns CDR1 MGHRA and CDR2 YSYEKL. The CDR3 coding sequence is TGCGCCAGCAGCCAAGTCGGGACTAGCGGGAGGTTCGATGAGCAGTTCTTC. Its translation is CASSQVGTSGRFDEQFF.

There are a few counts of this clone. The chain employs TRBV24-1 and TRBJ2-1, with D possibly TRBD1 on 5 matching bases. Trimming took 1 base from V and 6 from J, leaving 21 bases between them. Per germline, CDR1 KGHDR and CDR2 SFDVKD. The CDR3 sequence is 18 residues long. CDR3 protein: CATSDFITGLTGPNEQFF. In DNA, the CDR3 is TGTGCCACCAGTGATTTTATCACCGGGCTTACAGGACCCAATGAGCAGTTCTTC.

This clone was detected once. This chain's CDR3 is CASSLGTGYTEAFF. In DNA form, the CDR3 reads TGCGCCAGCAGCTTGGGCACAGGGTACACTGAAGCTTTCTTT. The chain joins TRBV5-1 to TRBJ1-1; possible D gene TRBD1, 6 bases. CDR3 size: 14 residues. Germline assignment: CDR1 SGHRS and CDR2 YFSETQ. With 0 bases removed from V and 3 bases from J, the gap between germline ends came to 9 bases.

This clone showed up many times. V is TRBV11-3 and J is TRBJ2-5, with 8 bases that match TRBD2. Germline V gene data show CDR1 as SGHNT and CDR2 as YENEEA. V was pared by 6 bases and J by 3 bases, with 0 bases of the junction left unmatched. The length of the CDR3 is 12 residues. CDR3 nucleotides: TGTGCCAGCAGTAGCGGGGAAGAGACCCAGTACTTC. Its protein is CASSSGEETQYF.

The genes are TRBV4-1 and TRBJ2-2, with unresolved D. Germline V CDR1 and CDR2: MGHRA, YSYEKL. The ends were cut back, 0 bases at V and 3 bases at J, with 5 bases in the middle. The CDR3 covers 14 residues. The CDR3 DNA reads TGCGCCAGCAGCCAAGAGAGGTACACCGGGGAGCTGTTTTTT. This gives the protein CASSQERYTGELFF.

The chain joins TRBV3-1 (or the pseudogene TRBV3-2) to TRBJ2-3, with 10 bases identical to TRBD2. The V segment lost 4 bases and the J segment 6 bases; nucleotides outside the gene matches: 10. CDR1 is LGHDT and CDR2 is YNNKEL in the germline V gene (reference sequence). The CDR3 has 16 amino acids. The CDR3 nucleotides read TGTGCCAGCAGCCGCTGGGTAGCGGGAGGTATGGATACGCAGTATTTT. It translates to CASSRWVAGGMDTQYF.

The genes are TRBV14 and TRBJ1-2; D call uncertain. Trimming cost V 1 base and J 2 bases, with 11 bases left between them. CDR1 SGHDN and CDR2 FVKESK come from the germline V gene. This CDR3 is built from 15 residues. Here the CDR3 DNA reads TGTGCCAGCAGCCAAGTTGGAGGTCCCAACTATGGCTACACCTTC. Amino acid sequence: CASSQVGGPNYGYTF.

The CDR3 loop reads CASTAGASGFQFF. CDR3 sequence (DNA): TGTGCCAGCACCGCGGGGGCTAGCGGCTTCCAGTTCTTC. The chain couples TRBV2 to TRBJ2-1, with D perhaps TRBD2 (7 bases). V was cut by 7 bases and J by 13 bases, with 20 bases left in between. From germline, CDR1 is SNHLY and CDR2 FYNNEI. The CDR3 loop spans 13 amino acids.

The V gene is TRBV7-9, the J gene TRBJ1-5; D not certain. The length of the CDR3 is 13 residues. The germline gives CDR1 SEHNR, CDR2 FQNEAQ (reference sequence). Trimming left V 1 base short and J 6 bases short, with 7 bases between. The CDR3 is CASSLGLGQPQHF. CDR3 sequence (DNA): TGTGCCAGCAGCTTAGGCCTCGGTCAGCCCCAGCATTTT.

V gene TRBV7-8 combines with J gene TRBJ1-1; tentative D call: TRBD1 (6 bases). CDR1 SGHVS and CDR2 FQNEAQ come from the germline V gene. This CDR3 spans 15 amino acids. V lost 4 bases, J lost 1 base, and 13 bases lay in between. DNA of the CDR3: TGTGCCAGCAGCTACTCGGGACACAAGAACACTGAAGCTTTCTTT. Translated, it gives CASSYSGHKNTEAFF.

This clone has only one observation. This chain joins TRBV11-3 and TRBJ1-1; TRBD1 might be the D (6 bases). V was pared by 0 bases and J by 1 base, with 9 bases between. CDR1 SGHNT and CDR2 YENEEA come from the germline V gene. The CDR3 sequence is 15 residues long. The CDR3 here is CASSLDRGRNTEAFF. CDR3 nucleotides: TGTGCCAGCAGCTTAGACAGGGGACGGAACACTGAAGCTTTCTTT. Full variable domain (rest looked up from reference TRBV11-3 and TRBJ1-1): EAGVVQSPRYKIIEKKQPVAFWCNPISGHNTLYWYLQNLGQGPELLIRYENEEAVDDSQLPKDRFSAERLKGVDSTLKIQPAELGDSAVYLCASSLDRGRNTEAFFGQGTRLTVV.

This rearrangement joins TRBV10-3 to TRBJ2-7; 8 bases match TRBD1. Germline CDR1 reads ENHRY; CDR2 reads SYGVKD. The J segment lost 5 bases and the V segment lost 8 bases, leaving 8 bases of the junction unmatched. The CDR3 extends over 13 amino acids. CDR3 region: CAISPGGANEQYF. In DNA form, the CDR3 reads TGTGCCATCTCACCAGGGGGCGCGAACGAGCAGTACTTC.

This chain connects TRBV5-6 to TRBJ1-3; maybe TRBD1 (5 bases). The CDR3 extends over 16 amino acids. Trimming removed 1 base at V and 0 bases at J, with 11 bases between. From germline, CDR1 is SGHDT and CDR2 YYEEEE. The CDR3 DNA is TGTGCCAGCAGCTTGCGCACAGGAGACTCTGGAAACACCATATATTTT. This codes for CASSLRTGDSGNTIYF.

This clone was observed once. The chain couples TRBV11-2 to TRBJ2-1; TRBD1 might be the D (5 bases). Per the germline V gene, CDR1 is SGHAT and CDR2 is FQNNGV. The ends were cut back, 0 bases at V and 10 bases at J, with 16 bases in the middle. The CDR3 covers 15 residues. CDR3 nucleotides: TGTGCCAGCAGCTTAGAACGGTTGCAGGGAACCGAGCAGTTCTTC. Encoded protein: CASSLERLQGTEQFF.

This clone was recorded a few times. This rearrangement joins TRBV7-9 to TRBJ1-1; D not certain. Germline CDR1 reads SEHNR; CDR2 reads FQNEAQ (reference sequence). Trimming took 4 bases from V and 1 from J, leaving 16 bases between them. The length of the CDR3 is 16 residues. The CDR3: CASSSLGWQANTEAFF. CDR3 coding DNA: TGTGCCAGCAGCTCCCTGGGTTGGCAGGCGAACACTGAAGCTTTCTTT.

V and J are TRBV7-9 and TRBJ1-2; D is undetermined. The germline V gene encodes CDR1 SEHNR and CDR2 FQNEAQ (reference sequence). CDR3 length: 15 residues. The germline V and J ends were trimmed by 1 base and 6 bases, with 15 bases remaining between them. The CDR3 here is CASSLVGATEDGYTF. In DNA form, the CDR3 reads TGTGCCAGCAGCTTAGTAGGCGCGACGGAGGATGGCTACACCTTC.

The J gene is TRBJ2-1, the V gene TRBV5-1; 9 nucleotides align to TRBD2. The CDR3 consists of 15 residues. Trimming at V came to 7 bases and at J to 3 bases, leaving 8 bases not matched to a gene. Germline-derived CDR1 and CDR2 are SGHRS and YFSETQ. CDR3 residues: CASHRAGGDYNEQFF. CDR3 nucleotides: TGCGCCAGCCATAGAGCGGGAGGCGACTACAATGAGCAGTTCTTC.

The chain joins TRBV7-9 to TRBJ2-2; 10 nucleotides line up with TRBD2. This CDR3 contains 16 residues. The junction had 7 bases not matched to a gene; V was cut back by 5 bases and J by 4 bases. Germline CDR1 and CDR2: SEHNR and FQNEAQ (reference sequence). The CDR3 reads CASSPGLAETTGELFF. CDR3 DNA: TGTGCCAGCAGCCCCGGACTAGCGGAGACCACCGGGGAGCTGTTTTTT. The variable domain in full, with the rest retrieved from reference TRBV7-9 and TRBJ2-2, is DTGVSQNPRHKITKRGQNVTFRCDPISEHNRLYWYRQTLGQGPEFLTYFQNEAQLEKSRLLSDRFSAERPKGSFSTLEIQRTEQGDSAMYLCASSPGLAETTGELFFGEGSRLTVL.

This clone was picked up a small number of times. CDR3 region: CASSVQSNQPQHF. The CDR3, as DNA: TGTGCCAGTAGTGTCCAGAGCAATCAGCCCCAGCATTTT. This chain joins TRBV19 and TRBJ1-5; D call uncertain. CDR3 length equals 13 residues. In germline, CDR1 is LNHDA, CDR2 SQIVND (reference sequence). Trimming shortened V by 5 bases and J by 1 base, and 6 bases separated the two germline ends. The full variable domain, rest sourced from reference TRBV19 and TRBJ1-5, is DGGITQSPKYLFRKEGQNVTLSCEQNLNHDAMYWYRQDPGQGLRLIYYSQIVNDFQKGDIAEGYSVSREKKESFPLTVTSAQKNPTAFYLCASSVQSNQPQHFGDGTRLSIL.

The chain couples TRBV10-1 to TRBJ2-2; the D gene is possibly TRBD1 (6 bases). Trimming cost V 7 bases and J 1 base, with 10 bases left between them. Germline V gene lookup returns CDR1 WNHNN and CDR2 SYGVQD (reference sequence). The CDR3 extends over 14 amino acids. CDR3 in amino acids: CASKTDRNTGELFF. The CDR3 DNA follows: TGCGCCAGCAAGACGGACAGGAACACCGGGGAGCTGTTTTTT.

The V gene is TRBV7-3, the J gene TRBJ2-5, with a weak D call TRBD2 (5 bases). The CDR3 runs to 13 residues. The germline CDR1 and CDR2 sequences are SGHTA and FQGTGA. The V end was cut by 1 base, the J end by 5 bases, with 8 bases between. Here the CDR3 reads CASSLIPGETQYF. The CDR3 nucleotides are TGTGCCAGCAGCTTAATCCCGGGGGAGACCCAGTACTTC.

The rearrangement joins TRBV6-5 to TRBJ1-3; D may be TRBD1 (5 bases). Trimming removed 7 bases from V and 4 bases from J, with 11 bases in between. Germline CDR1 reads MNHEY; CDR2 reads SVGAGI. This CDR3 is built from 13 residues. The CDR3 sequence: CASTRAGGNTIYF. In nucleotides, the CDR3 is TGTGCCAGCACTCGGGCAGGGGGAAACACCATATATTTT.

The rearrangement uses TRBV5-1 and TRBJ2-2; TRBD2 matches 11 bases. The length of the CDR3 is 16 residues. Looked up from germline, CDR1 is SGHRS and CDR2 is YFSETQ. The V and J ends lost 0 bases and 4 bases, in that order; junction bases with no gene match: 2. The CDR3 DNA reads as TGCGCCAGCAGCTTGGCCCTAGCGGGAGGCACCGGGGAGCTGTTTTTT. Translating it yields CASSLALAGGTGELFF. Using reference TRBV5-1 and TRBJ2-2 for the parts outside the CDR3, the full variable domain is KAGVTQTPRYLIKTRGQQVTLSCSPISGHRSVSWYQQTPGQGLQFLFEYFSETQRNKGNFPGRFSGRQFSNSRSEMNVSTLELGDSALYLCASSLALAGGTGELFFGEGSRLTVL.

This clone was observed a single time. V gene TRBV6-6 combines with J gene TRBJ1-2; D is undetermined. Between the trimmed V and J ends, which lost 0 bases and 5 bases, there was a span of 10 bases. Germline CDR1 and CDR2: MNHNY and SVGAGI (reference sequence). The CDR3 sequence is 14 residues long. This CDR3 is CASSYSTASYGYTF. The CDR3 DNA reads TGTGCCAGCAGTTACTCCACAGCTTCTTATGGCTACACCTTC.

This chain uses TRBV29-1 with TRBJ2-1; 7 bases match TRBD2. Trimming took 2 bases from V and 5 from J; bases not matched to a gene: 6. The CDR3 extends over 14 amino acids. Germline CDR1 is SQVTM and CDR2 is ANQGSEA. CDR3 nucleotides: TGCAGCGTTGAAAGAGCGGGACCCGACAATGAGCAGTTCTTC. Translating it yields CSVERAGPDNEQFF.